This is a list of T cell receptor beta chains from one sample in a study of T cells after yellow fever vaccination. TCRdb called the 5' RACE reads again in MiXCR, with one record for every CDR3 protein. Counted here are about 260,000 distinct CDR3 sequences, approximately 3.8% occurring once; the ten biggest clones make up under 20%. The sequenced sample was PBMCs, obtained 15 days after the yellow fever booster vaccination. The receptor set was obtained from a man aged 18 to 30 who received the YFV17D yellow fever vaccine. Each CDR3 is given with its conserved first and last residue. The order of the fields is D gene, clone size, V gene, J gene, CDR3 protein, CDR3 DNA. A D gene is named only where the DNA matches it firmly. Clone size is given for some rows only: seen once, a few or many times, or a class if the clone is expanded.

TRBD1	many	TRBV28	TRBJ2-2	CASTSGQEYTGELFF	TGTGCCAGCACCTCCGGACAGGAATACACCGGGGAGCTGTTTTTT
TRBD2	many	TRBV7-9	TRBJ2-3	CASSLGGFPDTQYF	TGTGCCAGCAGCTTGGGAGGGTTTCCAGATACGCAGTATTTT
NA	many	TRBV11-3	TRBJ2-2	CASSPREGLGKLFF	TGTGCCAGCAGCCCCCGCGAAGGGCTGGGGAAGCTGTTTTTT
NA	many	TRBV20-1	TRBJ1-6	CSAKGGNSPLHF	TGCAGTGCTAAGGGTGGGAATTCACCCCTCCACTTT
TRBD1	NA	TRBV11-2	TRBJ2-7	CASSFNPRTGNGYEQYF	TGTGCCAGCAGCTTCAACCCGCGGACAGGGAACGGCTACGAGCAGTACTTC
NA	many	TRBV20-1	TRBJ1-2	CSARDREPYGYTF	TGCAGTGCTAGAGACAGGGAACCCTATGGCTACACCTTC
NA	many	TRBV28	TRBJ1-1	CASSSQSLWAFF	TGTGCCAGCAGCAGCCAGTCGCTTTGGGCTTTCTTT
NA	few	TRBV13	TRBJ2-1	CASSWRNEQFF	TGTGCCAGCAGCTGGAGGAATGAGCAGTTCTTC
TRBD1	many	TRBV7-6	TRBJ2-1	CASSSHPDRLSYNEQFF	TGTGCCAGCAGCTCCCACCCGGACAGGCTCTCCTACAATGAGCAGTTCTTC
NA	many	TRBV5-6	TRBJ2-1	CASRTGVTTYNEQFF	TGTGCCAGCAGGACGGGGGTAACGACCTACAATGAGCAGTTCTTC
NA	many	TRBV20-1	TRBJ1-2	CSASQGGGYTF	TGCAGTGCTAGTCAGGGCGGAGGCTACACCTTC
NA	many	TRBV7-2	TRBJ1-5	CASSSEWGGSNQPQHF	TGTGCCAGCAGCTCAGAGTGGGGAGGAAGCAATCAGCCCCAGCATTTT
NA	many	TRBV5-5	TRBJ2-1	CASSRVGPSYNEQFF	TGTGCCAGCAGCCGGGTAGGGCCCTCCTACAATGAGCAGTTCTTC
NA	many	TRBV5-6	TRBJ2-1	CASSLSRDHEQFF	TGTGCCAGCAGCTTGTCCCGGGACCATGAGCAGTTCTTC
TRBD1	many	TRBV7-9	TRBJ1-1	CASSPTGVNTEAFF	TGTGCCAGCAGCCCTACAGGGGTGAACACTGAAGCTTTCTTT
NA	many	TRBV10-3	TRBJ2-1	CAISRDISYNEQFF	TGTGCCATCAGCCGAGACATTAGCTACAATGAGCAGTTCTTC
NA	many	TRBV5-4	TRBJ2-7	CASSPRGAEDYEQYF	TGTGCCAGCAGTCCTCGGGGGGCTGAGGACTACGAGCAGTACTTC
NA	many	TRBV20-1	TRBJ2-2	CSARVPSQGGNTGELFF	TGCAGTGCTAGAGTCCCTTCGCAGGGTGGGAACACCGGGGAGCTGTTTTTT
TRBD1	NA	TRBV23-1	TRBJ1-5	CASSRAPDRLLPSNQPQHF	TGCGCCAGCAGTCGAGCACCGGACAGGTTGCTACCCTCAAATCAGCCCCAGCATTTT
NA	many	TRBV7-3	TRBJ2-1	CASSSVGGASYNEQFF	TGTGCCAGCAGCTCCGTGGGGGGGGCATCCTACAATGAGCAGTTCTTC
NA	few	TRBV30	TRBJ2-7	CAWSAVSGRGEQYF	TGTGCCTGGAGTGCTGTGTCGGGAAGGGGCGAGCAGTACTTC
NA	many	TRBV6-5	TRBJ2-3	CASSPKRGSTDTQYF	TGTGCCAGCAGCCCTAAGAGGGGCAGCACAGATACGCAGTATTTT
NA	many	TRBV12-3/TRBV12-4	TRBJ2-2	CASSRDLAGELFF	TGTGCCAGCAGCCGTGACTTAGCCGGGGAGCTGTTTTTT
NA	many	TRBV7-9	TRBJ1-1	CASSLSEGTEAFF	TGTGCCAGCAGCTTAAGTGAGGGCACTGAAGCTTTCTTT
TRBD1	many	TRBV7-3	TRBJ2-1	CASSLKGGAYGEQFF	TGTGCCAGCAGCTTAAAAGGGGGCGCGTACGGTGAGCAGTTCTTC
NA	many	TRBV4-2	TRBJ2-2	CASSQGENTGELFF	TGTGCCAGCAGCCAGGGGGAGAACACCGGGGAGCTGTTTTTT